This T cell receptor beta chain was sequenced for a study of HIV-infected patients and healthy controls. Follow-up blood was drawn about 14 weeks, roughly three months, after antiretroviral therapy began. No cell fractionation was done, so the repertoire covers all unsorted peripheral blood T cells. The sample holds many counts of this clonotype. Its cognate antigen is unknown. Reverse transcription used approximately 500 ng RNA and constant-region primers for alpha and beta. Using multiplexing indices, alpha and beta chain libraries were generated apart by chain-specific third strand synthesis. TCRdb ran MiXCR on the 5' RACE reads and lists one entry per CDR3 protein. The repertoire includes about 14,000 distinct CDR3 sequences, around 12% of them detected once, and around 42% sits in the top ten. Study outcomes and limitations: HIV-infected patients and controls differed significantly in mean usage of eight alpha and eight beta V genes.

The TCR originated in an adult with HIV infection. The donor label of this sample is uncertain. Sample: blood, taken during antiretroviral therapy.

DNA of the CDR3: TGCAGCGTCGCTCTCAAAGAAGAGACCCAGTACTTC. Encoded protein: CSVALKEETQYF. The V call is TRBV29-1, the J call TRBJ2-5; no clear D. The CDR3 spans 12 residues. CDR1 and CDR2 (germline): SQVTM, ANQGSEA. V gave up 6 bases and J gave up 3 bases, with 11 bases separating them.